These 18 T cell receptor beta chains were sequenced from one sample in a study of T cells expressing NK-cell markers. TCRdb re-called the 5' RACE reads and catalogs CDR3 proteins one per entry, DNA excluded. This repertoire includes about 260,000 distinct CDR3 sequences. The sequencing sample was made of blood T cells: a sorted CD56 or NKG2C T cell subset, CD4+ or CD8+ T cells, or bulk PBMC T cells (not recorded which). Every receptor here comes from a man between 18 and 35 years old in good health.

The chain is built from TRBV28 and TRBJ1-1. The CDR3 has 13 residues. Germline V gene sequence: CDR1 MDHEN, CDR2 SYDVKM. CDR3 protein: CASMEPWGSEAFF.

The rearrangement links TRBV14 to TRBJ2-5; checking the TCRdb D call of TRBD2 is not possible without DNA. The length of the CDR3 is 14 residues. Germline lookup yields CDR1 SGHDN and CDR2 FVKESK. Here the CDR3 reads CASSQARARETQYF.

The rearrangement uses TRBV30 and TRBJ2-3; the TRBD1 assignment by TCRdb is unverifiable without DNA. Germline V gene data show CDR1 as GTSNPN and CDR2 as SVGIG (reference sequence). The CDR3 spans 12 residues. CDR3 protein: CAQGQGADTQYF.

The chain carries TRBV12-3 or TRBV12-4 and TRBJ2-1; TCRdb's D gene call, TRBD2, goes unchecked for lack of DNA. This CDR3 contains 16 residues. CDR3 loop: CASSLVTGTSGGEQFF.

The gene calls are TRBV29-1 and TRBJ1-2. The CDR3 sequence is 12 residues long. In germline, CDR1 is SQVTM, CDR2 ANQGSEA. The CDR3 loop is CSVHSSSYGYTF.

This chain uses TRBV27 with TRBJ2-7; lacking DNA, the TRBD1 call made by TCRdb goes unchecked. The germline V gene encodes CDR1 MNHEY and CDR2 SMNVEV (reference sequence). This CDR3 spans 15 amino acids. CDR3 region: CASSLGVGISYEQYF.

The chain couples TRBV7-9 to TRBJ2-5; there is no DNA to check the TCRdb D call of TRBD1. Germline lookup yields CDR1 SEHNR and CDR2 FQNEAQ (reference sequence). The CDR3 contains 18 residues. CDR3 residues: CASSWERSGNRLQETQYF.

V gene TRBV24-1 combines with J gene TRBJ2-1; there is no DNA to check the TCRdb D call of TRBD2. Germline V gene data show CDR1 as KGHDR and CDR2 as SFDVKD. The CDR3 extends over 16 amino acids. CDR3: CATSDLSGKSYNEQFF.

The chain couples TRBV24-1 to TRBJ2-5. The CDR3 contains 14 residues. CDR1 is KGHDR, CDR2 SFDVKD, per germline. CDR3 amino acids: CATSDERYQETQYF.

The V call is TRBV12-3 or TRBV12-4, the J call TRBJ2-5; TCRdb lists TRBD2, though no DNA is available to test this call. The length of the CDR3 is 11 residues. CDR3 protein: CASKRQETQYF.

This chain joins TRBV7-2 and TRBJ2-3; checking the TCRdb D call of TRBD2 is not possible without DNA. The CDR3 covers 17 residues. Looked up from germline, CDR1 is SGHTA and CDR2 is FQGNSA. CDR3 in amino acids: CASSSTARGTFTDTQYF. Variable domain in full (rest from reference TRBV7-2 and TRBJ2-3): GAGVSQSPSNKVTEKGKDVELRCDPISGHTALYWYRQSLGQGLEFLIYFQGNSAPDKSGLPSDRFSAERTGGSVSTLTIQRTQQEDSAVYLCASSSTARGTFTDTQYFGPGTRLTVL.

V gene TRBV6-1 combines with J gene TRBJ2-7; TCRdb picks TRBD1, but there is no DNA to check that call. The CDR3 extends over 15 amino acids. CDR1 MNHNS and CDR2 SASEGT come from the germline V gene. The CDR3 sequence is CASSEETGAVYEQYF.

This chain connects TRBV3-1 to TRBJ2-2; TCRdb selects TRBD1, and the lack of DNA leaves this call unchecked. The germline gives CDR1 LGHDT, CDR2 YNNKEL (reference sequence). The CDR3 has 17 amino acids. CDR3 loop: CASSQPLGRANTGELFF.

The rearrangement joins TRBV5-5 to TRBJ1-5. This CDR3 has 14 amino acids. Germline assignment: CDR1 SGHKS and CDR2 YYEKEE (reference sequence). CDR3: CASSYLNFNQPQHF.

The V and J genes are TRBV29-1 and TRBJ2-5; with no DNA, the TCRdb D assignment of TRBD2 cannot be verified. The length of the CDR3 is 15 residues. CDR1 SQVTM and CDR2 ANQGSEA come from the germline V gene. CDR3 loop: CSVGPSGLYQETQYF.

The J gene is TRBJ1-1, the V gene TRBV2; TCRdb indicates TRBD1, and absent DNA this call remains unverified. This CDR3 contains 15 residues. Germline CDR1 reads SNHLY; CDR2 reads FYNNEI. This CDR3 is CASRKGGQGGTEAFF.

The rearrangement links TRBV7-6 to TRBJ2-1; TCRdb calls TRBD2, which cannot be checked without DNA. The V gene's germline CDR1 is SGHVS and CDR2 FNYEAQ. This CDR3 has 17 amino acids. CDR3 in amino acids: CASSLNQRVGLYNEQFF.

The genes are TRBV29-1 and TRBJ1-6. CDR1 is SQVTM, CDR2 ANQGSEA, per germline. The CDR3 totals 13 residues. This CDR3 reads CSVGWTYNSPLHF.